Listed below are T cell receptor beta chains from one sample, sequenced in a study of blood T cells in healthy people across ages. TCRdb independently ran MiXCR on the 5' RACE reads; one entry per CDR3 protein. Of around 990,000 distinct CDR3 sequences listed, around two fifths are singletons. The sequenced sample was blood. The origin of the receptors is a man younger than 35 in good health. Both conserved end residues are part of each CDR3. The D gene is left open where the match is weak. Size is stated for part of the rows, as once, few or many counts, or as a class when the clone is expanded.

cdr3_nt,cdr3_aa,v_call,d_call,clone_size,j_call
TGCAGCGTTGAAGTCGGGACAGGGCGCAGGGAGCAGTACTTC,CSVEVGTGRREQYF,TRBV29-1,TRBD1,.,TRBJ2-5
TGTGCCAGCAGCTTAGGGACAGTCTATCAGCCCCAGCATTTT,CASSLGTVYQPQHF,TRBV7-2,.,few,TRBJ1-5
TGTGCCAGCAGTTACTCGAGGCCTAGCGGGCCCTACGAGCAGTACTTC,CASSYSRPSGPYEQYF,TRBV6-5,TRBD2,.,TRBJ2-7
TGCAGTGCGCAGATCCGGGGGATCACAGATACGCAGTATTTT,CSAQIRGITDTQYF,TRBV20-1,.,.,TRBJ2-3
TGCGCCAGCAGCCAAGACTGGGGCGATGAGACCCAGTACTTC,CASSQDWGDETQYF,TRBV4-3,.,once,TRBJ2-5
TGTGCCATCAGTGAAGATAAGGACGTGGTGGGTTTCAATGAGCAGTTCTTC,CAISEDKDVVGFNEQFF,TRBV10-3,.,.,TRBJ2-1
TGTGCCAGCAGTACGGAGCAGGGTAATCAGCCCCAGCATTTT,CASSTEQGNQPQHF,TRBV6-6,.,once,TRBJ1-5
TGTGCCACCACCCGAAATAACCTCCAGGGCATTCAGCCCCAGCATTTT,CATTRNNLQGIQPQHF,TRBV18,.,few,TRBJ1-5
TGTGCCAGCAGTGAACTAAAGGGCTACGAGCAGTACTTC,CASSELKGYEQYF,TRBV2,.,few,TRBJ2-7
TGTGCCAGCAGCTTAGCCCAGGGGGATCTGGACACCGGGGAGCTGTTTTTT,CASSLAQGDLDTGELFF,TRBV7-8,TRBD1,.,TRBJ2-2
TGCAGTGCTAGCGCCCAGGGTATCCACAATGGGCAGTACTTC,CSASAQGIHNGQYF,TRBV20-1,.,.,TRBJ2-5
TGTGCCAGCAGCTCACAGGGGATTAGCAATCAGCCCCAGCATTTT,CASSSQGISNQPQHF,TRBV12-3/TRBV12-4,TRBD1,.,TRBJ1-5
TGTGCCAGCAGAACAGGGGTGCTTTATGATCCCCAGCATTTT,CASRTGVLYDPQHF,TRBV12-3/TRBV12-4,TRBD1,few,TRBJ1-5
TGTGCCATCAGTTTGACAGGGCTGGAGAAGGCTAATGAAAAACTGTTTTTT,CAISLTGLEKANEKLFF,TRBV10-3,TRBD1,few,TRBJ1-4
TGTGCCATCAGTGATGGTGGTCAGGGGGCAGATGGCTACACCTTC,CAISDGGQGADGYTF,TRBV10-3,TRBD1,.,TRBJ1-2
TGTGCCAGCAGCACCGGGGTTCTAGCGGAAAAACTGTTTTTT,CASSTGVLAEKLFF,TRBV27,.,few,TRBJ1-4
TGCGCCAGCAGCGAGTCCCAAACAGGGGCCACTGAAGCTTTCTTT,CASSESQTGATEAFF,TRBV5-1,TRBD1,.,TRBJ1-1
TGTGCCATCAGTGAGTCGATCGGAACAGCCCAGCCCCAGCATTTT,CAISESIGTAQPQHF,TRBV10-3,.,.,TRBJ1-5
TGTGCCAGCAGTCTCTACGGACAGGACGACTATGGCTACACCTTC,CASSLYGQDDYGYTF,TRBV27,TRBD1,.,TRBJ1-2
TGCAGTGCGATCAACAGCGGGGGTGTAAGTACCTACAATGAGCAGTTCTTC,CSAINSGGVSTYNEQFF,TRBV20-1,TRBD2,.,TRBJ2-1
TGTGCCAGCAGTTCCGGGACAGTAAATAATCAGCCCCAGCATTTT,CASSSGTVNNQPQHF,TRBV12-3/TRBV12-4,TRBD1,many,TRBJ1-5
TGTGCCAGCAGTTTAGGAGGGTGGGAGATTAACAGGGATCGGATTCAGTACTTC,CASSLGGWEINRDRIQYF,TRBV28,.,.,TRBJ2-7
TGTGCCAGCAGTTATCGGACTCCAACCGCTGGCTACACCTTC,CASSYRTPTAGYTF,TRBV6-5,.,few,TRBJ1-2
TGTGCCAGCAGCTCCTGGGGGGTTGGGGATACGCAGTATTTT,CASSSWGVGDTQYF,TRBV7-9,.,few,TRBJ2-3
TGCGCCAGCAGCCAAGATCGGGGATCCGCTGAGCAGTTCTTC,CASSQDRGSAEQFF,TRBV4-3,.,few,TRBJ2-1
TGCGCCAGCAGGATGGACAGGGGCACTGAAGCTTTCTTT,CASRMDRGTEAFF,TRBV4-3,TRBD1,.,TRBJ1-1
TGTGCCAGCAGCCGCCGGGAGACGGACATTGAAGCTTTCTTT,CASSRRETDIEAFF,TRBV7-8,.,.,TRBJ1-1
TGTGCCAGCAGCTTGGGAATTGAAAAACTGTTTTTT,CASSLGIEKLFF,TRBV5-6,.,many,TRBJ1-4
TGTGCCAGCAGACCTAATCCCGGACAGGCTTTGACCTACGAGCAGTACTTC,CASRPNPGQALTYEQYF,TRBV2,TRBD1,once,TRBJ2-7
TGCGCCAGCAGGGCGACCGGGACAGGGTACCAGCCCCAGCATTTT,CASRATGTGYQPQHF,TRBV4-1,TRBD1,.,TRBJ1-5
TGTGCCAGCAGTGTAGCGGCCTTAGGCACAGATACGCAGTATTTT,CASSVAALGTDTQYF,TRBV12-3/TRBV12-4,.,.,TRBJ2-3
TGTGCCGGCAGTTACGGGCCAACCACTAATGAAAAACTGTTTTTT,CAGSYGPTTNEKLFF,TRBV6-5,.,.,TRBJ1-4
TGCGCCAGCAGCTTGGACACTCGGAGCAATCAGCCCCAGCATTTT,CASSLDTRSNQPQHF,TRBV5-1,.,.,TRBJ1-5
TGTGCCAGCTCACCCGAAAACAGGGGAGAGACCCAGTACTTC,CASSPENRGETQYF,TRBV18,TRBD1,few,TRBJ2-5
TGTGCCAGCAGTCCGAGGACAGGCCCGACCACTGAAGCTTTCTTT,CASSPRTGPTTEAFF,TRBV27,TRBD1,.,TRBJ1-1
TGTGCCATCAGGGCCGAGGAGACCCAGTACTTC,CAIRAEETQYF,TRBV10-3,.,few,TRBJ2-5
TGTGCCAGCAGCTCAAATCCCGGGGGCGGTCAGCCCCAGCATTTT,CASSSNPGGGQPQHF,TRBV3-1,.,few,TRBJ1-5
TGCAGTGCTAGCCGGGGTCCCCAAAGAAACATTCAGTACTTC,CSASRGPQRNIQYF,TRBV20-1,.,few,TRBJ2-4
TGTGCCAGCAGCTTAGTGAGCGGGGGACTGAACACCGGGGAGCTGTTTTTT,CASSLVSGGLNTGELFF,TRBV7-2,TRBD2,.,TRBJ2-2
TGCGCCAGCAGCCAAGCCCTGGGACGCTACGAGCAGTACTTC,CASSQALGRYEQYF,TRBV4-3,.,.,TRBJ2-7
TGTGCCAGCAGCCTGGGGAAGCCAGGGAACACTGAAGCTTTCTTT,CASSLGKPGNTEAFF,TRBV13,.,.,TRBJ1-1
TGTGCCAGCAGCTTAGTGGGTTCTGGCGAGCAGTACTTC,CASSLVGSGEQYF,TRBV7-2,.,.,TRBJ2-7
TGTGCCAGCAGCCAAGAGACTAGCGGGAGGGCCGGCTACGAGCAGTACTTC,CASSQETSGRAGYEQYF,TRBV4-2,TRBD2,.,TRBJ2-7
TGTGCCAGCAGCCCCCAGAGGGGGGCTCACAATGAGCAGTTCTTC,CASSPQRGAHNEQFF,TRBV11-2,.,.,TRBJ2-1
TGCAGTGCTAGGGTAGGGGGACCTTATCAGCCCCAGCATTTT,CSARVGGPYQPQHF,TRBV20-1,.,few,TRBJ1-5
TGTGCCAGCCAGAGGGCAGGGAGGAGCACTGAAGCTTTCTTT,CASQRAGRSTEAFF,TRBV2,.,.,TRBJ1-1